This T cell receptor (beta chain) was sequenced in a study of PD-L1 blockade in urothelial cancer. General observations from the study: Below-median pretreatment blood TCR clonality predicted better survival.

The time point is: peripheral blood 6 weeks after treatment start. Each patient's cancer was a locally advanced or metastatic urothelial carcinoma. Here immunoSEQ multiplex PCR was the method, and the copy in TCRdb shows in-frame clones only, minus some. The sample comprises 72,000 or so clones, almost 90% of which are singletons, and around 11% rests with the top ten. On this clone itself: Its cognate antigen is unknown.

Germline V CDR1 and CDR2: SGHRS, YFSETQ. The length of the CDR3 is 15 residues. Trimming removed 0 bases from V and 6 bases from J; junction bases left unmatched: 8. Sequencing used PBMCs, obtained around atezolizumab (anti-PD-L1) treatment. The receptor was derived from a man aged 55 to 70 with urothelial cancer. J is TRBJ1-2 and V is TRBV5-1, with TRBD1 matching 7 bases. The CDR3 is CASSLVRQGKDGYTF. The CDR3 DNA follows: TGCGCCAGCAGCTTGGTCCGACAGGGTAAGGATGGCTACACCTTC.